This note documents a single TCR beta chain sequence. This clonotype has just a few counts. Its antigen is currently not known. Base qualities are not recorded, but no much larger clone differs from it by a single base. The data belong to a study of T cells after yellow fever vaccination (dated by TCRdb to between 2019 and 2020). With regard to the full study: Libraries from fractions with low cell numbers were prepared with the SMART-Seq v4 Ultra Low Input RNA kit. Bulk TCR alpha and beta repertoires were sequenced longitudinally to track T-cell clones before and after primary and booster YFV17D yellow fever vaccination. Two healthy male donors, one aged 18 to 30 and one aged 30 to 40 years, made up the cohort. Blood was drawn at multiple timepoints before and after primary and secondary immunization, with bulk PBMC replicates and cell subsets isolated. Here is what the overall study found, with its caveats: Compared with the primary T-cell response, the secondary T-cell response was weaker but faster, peaking on day 5 rather than day 15. The study included only a couple of donors, which limits how far the findings can be generalized. Most clones expanded after primary vaccination were re-detected after the booster (96% of CD4 and more than 70% of CD8), suggesting broad memory maintenance. Computational filtering was required because FACS-sorted repertoires could contain abundant contaminating clonotypes from the bulk population. A small fraction of clonotypes appeared in both the CD4 and CD8 compartments, likely as a result of convergent recombination.

The germline V gene gives CDR1 as MNHNS and CDR2 as SASEGT. V trim: 6 bases; J trim: 7 bases; unmatched bases: 8. Inclusive of the bounding cysteine and phenylalanine, the CDR3 is 13 residues long. Here the CDR3 DNA is all that survives: 39 bases in frame from base 1. The sample's treatment or condition, from its label and the paper: live attenuated yellow fever vaccine strain. A standard Ficoll-Paque protocol was used to isolate PBMCs from peripheral blood. CD4 and CD8 T-cell fractions were isolated with Dynabeads CD4 and CD8 positive selection kits. TriZol was used to extract RNA from bulk PBMCs, from CD4 and CD8 fractions, and from dextramer-positive and dextramer-negative fractions. The sequencer was an Illumina NovaSeq 6000. TCR cDNA was synthesized by 5'RACE template switching, through which a universal primer site and unique molecular identifiers were introduced. Priming of cDNA synthesis was performed from both the TCR alpha and TCR beta constant segments. Library amplification involved two PCR steps, and the second step added sample barcodes and sequencing adapters. Sequencing of the libraries was done on either Illumina HiSeq 2500 (2x100 bp) or NovaSeq (2x150 bp). Processing in the source paper ran as follows. Reads were demultiplexed and collapsed into UMI consensus sequences with MIGEC, and V(D)J alignment was performed with MiXCR. Vaccine-responding clonotypes were defined with edgeR using replicate PBMC samples, requiring FDR below 0.01 and a log2 fold change above 5 up to day 15. Bulk clonotypes were assigned CD4 or CD8 identity according to which sequenced CD4 or CD8 repertoire held them at higher abundance. Using fastp trimming at Q25 and MiXCR clonotype assembly, TCRdb reanalyzed the public sequencing data and kept in-frame beta chains. Rows with one shared CDR3 protein collapse into an entry with the most common genes and DNA. The V and J calls shown here were made by TCRdb, not taken from the authors' results. The sample contains around 250,000 distinct CDR3 sequences, 5.2% of them found a single time. The top ten clonotypes cover approximately 3.5% of the sample.

This receptor was identified in a man aged 18 to 30 who received the YFV17D yellow fever vaccine. The chain employs TRBV6-1 and TRBJ1-2; a stretch of 7 junction bases matches TRBD1. This material consisted of CD4+ T cells sorted from PBMCs, taken on the day of the yellow fever booster vaccination. The bases read TGTGCCAGCAGAACCACAGGGGAAGGTGGCTACACCTTC. Translation gives CASRTTGEGGYTF.